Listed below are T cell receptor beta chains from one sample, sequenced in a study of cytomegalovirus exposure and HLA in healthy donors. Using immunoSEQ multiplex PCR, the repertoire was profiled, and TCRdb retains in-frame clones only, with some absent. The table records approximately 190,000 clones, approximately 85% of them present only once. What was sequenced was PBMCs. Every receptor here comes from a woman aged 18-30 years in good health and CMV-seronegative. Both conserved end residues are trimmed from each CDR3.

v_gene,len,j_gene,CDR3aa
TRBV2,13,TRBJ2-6,ANRDRIGGANVLT
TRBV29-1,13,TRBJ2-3,SVDLGLAATDTQY
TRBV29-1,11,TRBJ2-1,SVEKRLRGEQF
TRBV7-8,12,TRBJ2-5,ASSRGLATETQY
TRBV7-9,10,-,TQARELYEQY
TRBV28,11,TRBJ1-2,ASSPSSGGGYT
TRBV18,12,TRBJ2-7,ASSPGQVVDEQY
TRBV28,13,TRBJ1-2,ASSLEGVSRAGYT
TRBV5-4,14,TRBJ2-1,ASSNPEGGVYNEQF
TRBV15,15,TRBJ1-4,ATSRVDTGWEGEKLF
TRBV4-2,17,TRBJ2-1,ASSQDRISGLGSYNEQF
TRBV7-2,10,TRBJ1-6,ASSFRDSPLH
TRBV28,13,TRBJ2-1,ASSFAGADYNEQF
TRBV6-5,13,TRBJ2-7,ASSYSGWGTYEQY
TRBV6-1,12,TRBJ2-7,ASSEAGGLYEQY
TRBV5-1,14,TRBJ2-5,ANSTAGTILSETQY
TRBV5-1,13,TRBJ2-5,ASSSPLAGLETQY
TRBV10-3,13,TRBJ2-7,AISDGAVPRYEQY
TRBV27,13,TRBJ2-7,ASSLVGLSPYEQY
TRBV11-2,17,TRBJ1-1,ASSLALGTGAGMNTEAF
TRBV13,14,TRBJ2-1,ASSGGTRGDGNEQF
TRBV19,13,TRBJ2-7,ASGAGTLASYEQY
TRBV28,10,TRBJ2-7,ASRLDPGERN
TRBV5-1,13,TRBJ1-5,ASSLGQNSNQPQH
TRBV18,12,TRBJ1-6,ASSPLFDNSPLH
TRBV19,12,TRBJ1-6,ASKQSSYNSPLH
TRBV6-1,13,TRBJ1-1,ASSEGKGPNTEAF
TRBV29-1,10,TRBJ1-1,SASSRNTEAF
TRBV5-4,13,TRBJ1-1,ASSLVQGVNTEAF
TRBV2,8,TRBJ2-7,ASSRQGTF
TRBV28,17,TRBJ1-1,ASSDQAGTGQGAGTEAF
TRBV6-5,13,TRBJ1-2,ASSTQEAPGGGYT
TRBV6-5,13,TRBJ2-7,ASRLTVLSSYEQY
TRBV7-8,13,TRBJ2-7,ASSDSGGAYYEQY
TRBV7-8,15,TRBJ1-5,ASSSPDWTGGIQPQH
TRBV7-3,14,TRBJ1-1,ASSPTSAVMNTEAF
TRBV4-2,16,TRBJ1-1,ASSQAAGGGTYGDGAF
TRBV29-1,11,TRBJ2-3,SADADSTDTQY
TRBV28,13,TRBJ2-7,ASSFTQGGSYEQY